Following are 14 T cell receptor beta chains from one sample sequenced in a study of T cell repertoires in aging, cancer and after chemotherapy. TCR beta rearrangements were amplified from peripheral blood genomic DNA. Rearranged V-D-J TRB sequences were amplified with a mixed TRB-A/B primer pool. MiXCR was run by TCRdb on the multiplex PCR reads, yielding one entry per CDR3 protein. The table includes 5,000 or so distinct CDR3 sequences, 20% to 25% detected once. The sequenced sample consisted of blood. Receptors originate from a human donor in good health. The donor label of this sample is uncertain.

The rearrangement uses TRBV28 and TRBJ2-2, with D maybe TRBD2 (6 bases). Germline V gene sequence: CDR1 MDHEN, CDR2 SYDVKM. V dropped 4 bases and J dropped 2 bases, with 8 bases sitting between them. The CDR3 spans 14 residues. The CDR3 coding sequence is TGTGCCAGCAGTTCGGGACTCAACACCGGGGAGCTGTTTTTT. Translation gives CASSSGLNTGELFF.

This clonotype occurred a few times. The chain has TRBV5-1 and TRBJ2-3, with unresolved D. The CDR3 totals 14 residues. V lost 0 bases and J lost 3, with 8 bases in between. Germline CDR1 reads SGHRS; CDR2 reads YFSETQ. CDR3: CASSLASGTDTQYF. CDR3 nucleotides: TGCGCCAGCAGCTTGGCGTCTGGTACAGATACGCAGTATTTT. The variable domain in full, with the rest retrieved from reference TRBV5-1 and TRBJ2-3, is KAGVTQTPRYLIKTRGQQVTLSCSPISGHRSVSWYQQTPGQGLQFLFEYFSETQRNKGNFPGRFSGRQFSNSRSEMNVSTLELGDSALYLCASSLASGTDTQYFGPGTRLTVL.

CDR3 loop: CASSFLAGGAGEQYF. For the CDR3, the DNA is TGTGCCAGCAGTTTTCTGGCGGGGGGCGCTGGCGAGCAGTACTTC. The V call is TRBV27, the J call TRBJ2-7, with 8 bases matching TRBD2. The junction had 10 bases not matched to a gene; V was cut back by 3 bases and J by 6 bases. CDR1 is MNHEY, CDR2 SMNVEV, per germline (reference sequence). This CDR3 has 15 residues.

By proportion, this clonotype is medium-sized. The V call is TRBV6-1, the J call TRBJ1-3; TRBD1 matches at 8 bases. Germline V gives CDR1 MNHNS, CDR2 SASEGT. The ends lost 1 base at V and 4 bases at J; junction bases unmatched: 6. This CDR3 contains 16 residues. The CDR3 loop reads CASSEGTGTGGNTIYF. Here the CDR3 DNA reads TGTGCCAGCAGTGAAGGGACAGGGACGGGGGGAAACACCATATATTTT.

As concerns this clonotype: The junction departs from the called germline gene at one end, perhaps through a read error. The chain couples TRBV27 to TRBJ2-2; no clear D gene. CDR1 and CDR2 (germline): MNHEY, SMNVEV (reference sequence). The CDR3 covers 15 residues. The CDR3 region has the DNA TGTGCTAGCAGTTTGGAACTCCTAAACACCGGGGAGCTGTTTTTT. Translating gives CASSLELLNTGELFF.

By share of the sample, this clonotype is medium-sized. The gene calls are TRBV30 and TRBJ2-3, with D perhaps matching TRBD1 (6 bases). Germline CDR1 and CDR2: GTSNPN and SVGIG (reference sequence). The CDR3 runs to 14 residues. V was trimmed by 3 bases and J by 2 bases, leaving 12 bases between them. CDR3 DNA: TGTGCCTGGAGCCCAGGACAGCTCACAGATACGCAGTATTTT. Its translation: CAWSPGQLTDTQYF.

This clonotype qualifies as medium-sized (0.01 to 0.1%). V gene TRBV29-1 combines with J gene TRBJ2-1, with TRBD2 matching 10 bases. Germline CDR1 is SQVTM and CDR2 is ANQGSEA. The CDR3 covers 15 residues. Trimming cost V 7 bases and J 4 bases; bases outside gene matches: 10. The CDR3 loop reads CSASGGVDRYNEQFF. DNA of the CDR3: TGCAGCGCTAGCGGGGGCGTCGACAGGTACAATGAGCAGTTCTTC.

This clonotype was picked up a small number of times. The J gene is TRBJ2-7, the V gene TRBV29-1; weak D call: TRBD1 (6 bases). The CDR3 sequence is 14 residues long. Germline V lookup: CDR1 SQVTM, CDR2 ANQGSEA. The CDR3 nucleotides read TGCACCCCCCCGCCAGGACAGAGCTCCTACGAGCAGTACTTC. This codes for CTPPPGQSSYEQYF.

This clonotype is labeled as medium-sized. The chain couples TRBV5-5 to TRBJ2-5; D might be TRBD2 (5 bases). CDR1 is SGHKS, CDR2 YYEKEE, per germline (reference sequence). The V end lost 1 base, the J end lost 1 base, and 8 bases lay between the germline ends. The CDR3 runs to 14 residues. The CDR3 DNA reads TGTGCCAGCAGCTTGCTGGACTTCCAAGAGACCCAGTACTTC. It encodes CASSLLDFQETQYF.

Worth noting for this clonotype: A read error is possible here, since a much larger clone lies one base away. V and J are TRBV6-4 and TRBJ1-2; D call uncertain. The germline V gene has CDR1 MRHNA and CDR2 SNTAGT. This CDR3 spans 16 amino acids. The CDR3 is CASSDTPQAPWYGNTF. CDR3 DNA: TGTGCCAGCAGTGACACCCCTCAGGCGCCGTGGTATGGCAACACCTTC.

This clonotype ranks as medium-sized. The rearrangement links TRBV29-1 to TRBJ2-3; 9 nucleotides line up with TRBD1. Trimming took 6 bases from V and 5 from J; bases not matched to a gene: 6. The CDR3 contains 13 residues. Per germline, CDR1 SQVTM and CDR2 ANQGSEA. CDR3 DNA: TGCAGCGTGGCGCCGGGACAGGGAGATACGCAGTATTTT. Translating gives CSVAPGQGDTQYF.

This clonotype was detected only a few times. The rearrangement uses TRBV5-1 and TRBJ2-6; 7 bases align to TRBD1. From germline, CDR1 is SGHRS and CDR2 YFSETQ. The V and J ends lost 6 bases and 1 base, in that order; junction bases with no gene match: 4. The CDR3 runs to 15 residues. The CDR3 nucleotides are TGCGCCAGCAAAGGGGGCGCATCTGGGGCCAACGTCCTGACTTTC. Encoded protein: CASKGGASGANVLTF.

By sample fraction, this clonotype is medium-sized. CDR3 sequence: CASSLLGGDEKLFF. CDR3 nucleotide sequence: TGTGCCAGCAGTTTATTGGGAGGGGATGAAAAACTGTTTTTT. The chain uses TRBV27 and TRBJ1-4; weak D call: TRBD1 (5 bases). V was clipped by 1 base and J by 6 bases, with 9 bases between them. This CDR3 contains 14 residues. Germline lookup yields CDR1 MNHEY and CDR2 SMNVEV (reference sequence). The full variable domain, rest sourced from reference TRBV27 and TRBJ1-4, is EAQVTQNPRYLITVTGKKLTVTCSQNMNHEYMSWYRQDPGLGLRQIYYSMNVEVTDKGDVPEGYKVSRKEKRNFPLILESPSPNQTSLYFCASSLLGGDEKLFFGSGTQLSVL.

As to this clonotype: This could be a read error, since a much larger clone is one nucleotide away. V is TRBV6-1 and J is TRBJ2-7; D is unclear. Between the trimmed V and J ends, which lost 7 bases and 3 bases, there was a span of 10 bases. The CDR3 loop spans 12 amino acids. The germline gives CDR1 MNHNS, CDR2 SASEGT. CDR3 protein: CASTVVSYEQYF. The CDR3 DNA sequence: TGTGCCAGCACGGTTGTCAGCTACGAGCAGTACTTC.